This T cell receptor beta chain was documented in a study of blood T cell repertoires in COVID-19. Across the study: Collection of acute and convalescent COVID-19 samples took place in the United States, Italy and Spain.

CDR1 and CDR2 (germline): KGHDR, SFDVKD. The CDR3 sequence is 13 residues long. Trimming shortened V by 2 bases and J by 10 bases, and 12 bases separated the two germline ends. Under the authors' procedure: Estimated nucleated cell counts came from reference gene primer amplification. Here immunoSEQ multiplex PCR was the method, and the copy in TCRdb shows in-frame clones only, minus some. The DNA was the basis for D and trimming; V, J and clone size are from that table. Of 120,000 or so clones in the sample, roughly four fifths were seen once. Seattle patients were enrolled while actively infected and followed longitudinally.

The sequenced sample was peripheral blood. This clonotype originated in a man aged 25 to 40 with COVID-19, enrolled during active disease. The chain recombines TRBV24-1 with TRBJ2-3; TRBD1 might be the D (6 bases). The CDR3 reads CATSDSYRDSQYF. The CDR3 DNA reads as TGTGCCACCAGTGATTCCTACAGGGATTCGCAGTATTTT.